The 17 T cell receptor beta chains listed next were all sequenced from one sample in a study of T-cell memory formation after mild COVID-19. In TCRdb, the 5' RACE reads were re-called with MiXCR into one record per CDR3 protein. Among about 470,000 distinct CDR3 sequences listed, approximately 23% were seen once. The source material was PBMCs or a T cell subset sorted from them (not recorded which). These receptors originate from an adult woman who had mild COVID-19 (a few samples of this study predate the infection). Cell type and time point are not known.

The V gene is TRBV6-6, the J gene TRBJ2-3, with D perhaps TRBD1 (6 bases). CDR1 and CDR2 (germline): MNHNY, SVGAGI (reference sequence). Trimming left V 10 bases short and J 0 bases short, with 14 bases between. The CDR3 sequence is 14 residues long. The CDR3 here is CATSPGASTDTQYF. The CDR3 nucleotides are TGTGCCACGTCTCCAGGGGCTAGCACAGATACGCAGTATTTT.

The chain recombines TRBV9 with TRBJ2-3; 9 bases agree with TRBD2. Germline V gene sequence: CDR1 SGDLS, CDR2 YYNGEE. Trimming cost V 3 bases and J 4 bases; bases outside gene matches: 6. There are 15 residues in the CDR3. Written as DNA, the CDR3 is TGTGCCAGCAGCGGACTAGCGGCGGGGGCAGATACGCAGTATTTT. This translates into CASSGLAAGADTQYF.

This clonotype has more than one count but fewer than ten. J is TRBJ2-7 and V is TRBV6-1, with a weak D call TRBD1 (6 bases). The CDR3 loop spans 14 amino acids. Germline-derived CDR1 and CDR2 are MNHNS and SASEGT. V was pared by 8 bases and J by 3 bases, with 17 bases between. The CDR3 protein is CASLGSDRYYEQYF. As DNA, the CDR3 is TGTGCCAGCCTCGGATCGGACAGATACTACGAGCAGTACTTC.

This clonotype was counted between two and nine times. This chain links TRBV7-3 with TRBJ2-2; tentatively, D is TRBD2 (5 bases). Trimming cost V 5 bases and J 2 bases, with 15 bases left between them. CDR1 SGHTA and CDR2 FQGTGA come from the germline V gene. The CDR3 is made up of 16 amino acids. The CDR3 coding sequence is TGTGCCAGCAGCCCCGGAGGAGCGTCAAACACCGGGGAGCTGTTTTTT. Its protein is CASSPGGASNTGELFF.

The table lists this clonotype with a few counts. V is TRBV10-3 and J is TRBJ2-3; the D gene is possibly TRBD1 (6 bases). Germline loops: CDR1 ENHRY, CDR2 SYGVKD. The V end was cut by 3 bases, the J end by 2 bases, with 12 bases between. This CDR3 is 15 amino acids long. The DNA of the CDR3 is TGTGCCATCAGTGATTCACAGGGCTACACAGATACGCAGTATTTT. The encoded protein is CAISDSQGYTDTQYF.

The chain couples TRBV4-1 to TRBJ2-7; D is unresolved. The V gene lost 4 bases and the J gene lost 3 bases, with 16 bases spanning the gap. The CDR3 has 15 residues. CDR1 MGHRA and CDR2 YSYEKL come from the germline V gene. CDR3 DNA: TGCGCCAGCAGCCTGGAACGCGGAAACTTCTACGAGCAGTACTTC. Its protein is CASSLERGNFYEQYF.

The table lists this clonotype with many counts. The gene calls are TRBV9 and TRBJ2-3; D is unclear. Trimming removed 4 bases from V and 3 bases from J, with 15 bases in between. The germline CDR1 and CDR2 sequences are SGDLS and YYNGEE. The CDR3 covers 15 residues. CDR3 in DNA: TGTGCCAGCAGCCCCACCCCGGGCCGTACAGATACGCAGTATTTT. As protein: CASSPTPGRTDTQYF.

This clonotype came up a few times. The gene calls are TRBV12-3 or TRBV12-4 and TRBJ2-7; 9 nucleotides line up with TRBD1. The J segment lost 5 bases and the V segment lost 3 bases, leaving 5 bases of the junction unmatched. This CDR3 is built from 14 residues. CDR3 residues: CASSFRDRAHEQYF. The CDR3 coding sequence is TGTGCCAGCAGTTTTCGGGACAGGGCCCACGAGCAGTACTTC.

The V call is TRBV7-8, the J call TRBJ1-1; perhaps TRBD1 as D (5 bases). This CDR3 region has 14 residues. Germline V lookup: CDR1 SGHVS, CDR2 FQNEAQ. Trimming took off 1 base at V and 4 bases at J, with 10 bases between the two ends. CDR3 bases: TGTGCCAGCAGCTTAGTATGGGGGGGCACTGAAGCTTTCTTT. Protein sequence: CASSLVWGGTEAFF.

The genes are TRBV20-1 and TRBJ2-1; 7 bases match TRBD2. This CDR3 comprises 14 residues. V dropped 3 bases and J dropped 3; count of bases not matched to a gene: 5. Germline CDR1 is DFQATT and CDR2 is SNEGSKA (reference sequence). As DNA, the CDR3 is TGCAGTGCTAGTTGGGGGGGAAGCTACAATGAGCAGTTCTTC. It translates to CSASWGGSYNEQFF.

This clonotype has a handful of counts. V is TRBV6-2 or TRBV6-3 and J is TRBJ2-2; the D is unclear. V was shortened by 2 bases and J by 8 bases, with 6 bases between the two germline ends. Germline values: CDR1 MNHEY, CDR2 SVGEGT. The length of the CDR3 is 12 residues. The CDR3 DNA reads TGTGCCAGCAGTTACAGGTTTGGGGAGCTGTTTTTT. Protein product: CASSYRFGELFF.

There are a few counts of this clonotype. The chain joins TRBV2 to TRBJ2-2; 11 bases line up with TRBD1. V was pared by 7 bases and J by 6 bases, with 4 bases of the junction left unmatched. CDR1 is SNHLY and CDR2 is FYNNEI in the germline V gene. This CDR3 is 14 amino acids long. The CDR3 sequence: CASTRTGGAGELFF. For the CDR3, the DNA is TGTGCCAGCACCAGGACAGGGGGCGCCGGGGAGCTGTTTTTT.

V gene TRBV6-5 combines with J gene TRBJ2-7; the match to TRBD2 covers 9 bases. Germline V gene lookup returns CDR1 MNHEY and CDR2 SVGAGI. The CDR3 totals 15 residues. The V and J ends lost 0 bases and 1 base, in that order; junction bases with no gene match: 1. In DNA, the CDR3 is TGTGCCAGCAGTTACTCTCTAGCGGGGTCCTACGAGCAGTACTTC. It yields the protein CASSYSLAGSYEQYF.

This clonotype was seen once. The rearrangement joins TRBV6-5 to TRBJ1-3, with 7 bases matching TRBD1. Germline CDR1 MNHEY, CDR2 SVGAGI. J gave up 7 bases and V 6 bases, and 9 bases lay outside the gene matches. This CDR3 has 14 amino acids. CDR3 sequence (DNA): TGTGCCAGCAGACCCACCGAGGGGGCTAACACCATATATTTT. Encoded protein: CASRPTEGANTIYF.

This chain connects TRBV18 to TRBJ1-1, with D maybe TRBD1 (5 bases). This CDR3 comprises 16 residues. Germline-derived CDR1 and CDR2 are KGHSH and LQKENI. Trimming left V 6 bases short and J 1 base short, with 18 bases between. The CDR3 bases are TGTGCCAGCTCCTCAGAGGGGAGGGTTTGGAACACTGAAGCTTTCTTT. Residues: CASSSEGRVWNTEAFF.

This clonotype was seen many times. This chain joins TRBV7-3 and TRBJ2-1, with 8 nucleotides matching TRBD2. Germline trimming cut 4 bases from V and 4 bases from J; bases unmatched to any gene: 15. CDR1 is SGHTA and CDR2 is FQGTGA in the germline V gene. CDR3 length: 18 amino acids. CDR3: CASSSSPGGGFKYNEQFF. DNA for the CDR3: TGTGCCAGCAGCTCTTCTCCGGGCGGGGGGTTCAAGTACAATGAGCAGTTCTTC.

The table lists this clonotype with a few counts. The V gene is TRBV11-3, the J gene TRBJ2-1; D remains ambiguous. This CDR3 is built from 14 residues. Germline V gene lookup returns CDR1 SGHNT and CDR2 YENEEA. The V end lost 1 base, the J end lost 7 bases, and 11 bases lay between the germline ends. Here the CDR3 reads CASSLGLTPNEQFF. CDR3 nucleotides: TGTGCCAGCAGCTTAGGACTGACGCCAAATGAGCAGTTCTTC. The whole variable domain, filled in from reference TRBV11-3 and TRBJ2-1, reads EAGVVQSPRYKIIEKKQPVAFWCNPISGHNTLYWYLQNLGQGPELLIRYENEEAVDDSQLPKDRFSAERLKGVDSTLKIQPAELGDSAVYLCASSLGLTPNEQFFGPGTRLTVL.